The 16 T cell receptor beta chains given below trace back to one sample, sequenced in a study of blood T cells in healthy people across ages. Next came a second PCR, run for about 6 to 12 cycles, which used a sample-barcoded 5' primer along with a J-beta primer mix. TCRdb reprocessed the 5' RACE reads via MiXCR and lists one record per CDR3 protein. Of around 1.5 million distinct CDR3 sequences in the sample, 35% to 45% are singletons; the top ten hold approximately 7.9%. Specimen: blood. The source of these receptors is a woman younger than 30 in good health.

This clonotype turned up a few times. The rearrangement uses TRBV20-1 and TRBJ2-5, with D unresolved. CDR1 is DFQATT and CDR2 is SNEGSKA in the germline V gene (reference sequence). V was clipped by 5 bases and J by 2 bases, with 18 bases between them. CDR3 length: 15 residues. The CDR3 DNA reads as TGCAGTGCTGACCCTCCTTTTAGGGTTCAAGAGACCCAGTACTTC. Protein product: CSADPPFRVQETQYF.

The V and J genes are TRBV20-1 and TRBJ2-5, with D possibly being TRBD1 (5 bases). Germline CDR1 DFQATT, CDR2 SNEGSKA (reference sequence). Trimming shortened V by 1 base and J by 1 base, and 16 bases separated the two germline ends. This CDR3 has 16 amino acids. The chain's CDR3 is CSARGTRATTQETQYF. CDR3 coding DNA: TGCAGTGCTAGAGGGACACGCGCAACTACCCAAGAGACCCAGTACTTC.

The genes are TRBV20-1 and TRBJ2-3, with 12 bases that match TRBD2. J was trimmed by 4 bases and V by 6 bases; bases with no gene match: 11. CDR3 length: 16 amino acids. CDR1 is DFQATT, CDR2 SNEGSKA, per germline (reference sequence). The CDR3 sequence is CSAASGLAGRSDTQYF. The CDR3 coding sequence is TGCAGTGCCGCTTCCGGACTAGCGGGAAGGTCAGATACGCAGTATTTT.

V gene TRBV12-3 or TRBV12-4 combines with J gene TRBJ2-4; weak D call: TRBD1 (6 bases). V gave up 5 bases and J gave up 7 bases, with 21 bases separating them. CDR3 size: 16 residues. The CDR3 loop reads CASSGRRGTKGNIQYF. CDR3 coding DNA: TGTGCCAGCAGTGGACGCAGGGGCACGAAGGGGAACATTCAGTACTTC.

In its sample, this clonotype was seen a few times. The V call is TRBV4-2, the J call TRBJ2-7, with D tentatively TRBD1 (6 bases). Germline lookup yields CDR1 LGHNA and CDR2 YNFKEQ. The CDR3 contains 16 residues. The ends were cut back, 3 bases at V and 3 bases at J, with 18 bases in the middle. The CDR3 reads CASSHLPKGDYYEQYF. In nucleotides, the CDR3 is TGTGCCAGCAGCCACCTACCCAAGGGGGATTACTACGAGCAGTACTTC.

This chain links TRBV12-3 or TRBV12-4 with TRBJ2-3; D might be TRBD2 (5 bases). Trimming removed 4 bases from V and 6 bases from J, with 26 bases in between. The length of the CDR3 is 18 residues. In DNA, the CDR3 is TGTGCCAGCAGTTCCCATGAGGGTTCGAGGGTAGTATGGGATACGCAGTATTTT. This sequence encodes CASSSHEGSRVVWDTQYF.

The V call is TRBV20-1, the J call TRBJ2-1; 7 bases match TRBD1. The CDR3 runs 15 residues. The germline CDR1 and CDR2 sequences are DFQATT and SNEGSKA (reference sequence). The ends lost 6 bases at V and 0 bases at J; junction bases unmatched: 8. The chain's CDR3 is CSAQTGAGSYNEQFF. CDR3 in DNA: TGCAGTGCCCAAACAGGGGCCGGCTCCTACAATGAGCAGTTCTTC.

The rearrangement uses TRBV5-1 and TRBJ2-3; TRBD2 agrees at 8 bases. There are 14 residues in the CDR3. J gave up 7 bases and V 5 bases, and 9 bases lay outside the gene matches. Germline CDR1 SGHRS, CDR2 YFSETQ. CDR3 sequence (DNA): TGCGCCAGCAGTACAGTCAGCGGGGGTAATACGCAGTATTTT. Protein sequence: CASSTVSGGNTQYF.

This sequence joins TRBV11-2 and TRBJ1-4; D call uncertain. There are 19 residues in the CDR3. Germline CDR1 SGHAT, CDR2 FQNNGV. With 0 bases removed from V and 0 bases from J, the gap between germline ends came to 17 bases. The CDR3 spells CASSLESGGRLATNEKLFF. The DNA for the CDR3 is TGTGCCAGCAGCTTAGAGTCGGGAGGGCGGCTCGCAACTAATGAAAAACTGTTTTTT.

For this clonotype: One base away lies a much larger clone, so this may be a sequencing read error. This sequence joins TRBV7-9 and TRBJ2-5; D perhaps matches TRBD2 (6 bases). V dropped 5 bases and J dropped 11 bases, with 24 bases sitting between them. Per germline, CDR1 SEHNR and CDR2 FQNEAQ (reference sequence). The CDR3 has 15 amino acids. CDR3 bases: TGTGCCAGCAGCGGTACTAGCCCGCTTGACAATGAGCAGTACTTC. Translating gives CASSGTSPLDNEQYF.

The V call is TRBV5-6, the J call TRBJ2-7, with TRBD1 matching over 8 bases. There are 15 residues in the CDR3. The V gene end was trimmed by 4 bases and the J gene end by 7 bases; junction bases not matched to a gene: 13. Per the germline V gene, CDR1 is SGHDT and CDR2 is YYEEEE. The DNA for the CDR3 is TGTGCCAGCAGCCTCGACAGGGGCGGAGATGGTGAGCAGTACTTC. Translated, it gives CASSLDRGGDGEQYF.

This clonotype was detected only a few times. This sequence joins TRBV14 and TRBJ2-5; 13 bases map to TRBD2. The CDR3 runs 18 residues. V shed 0 bases and J 4 bases; nucleotides not matched to a gene: 8. CDR1 and CDR2 (germline): SGHDN, FVKESK. CDR3 in DNA: TGTGCCAGCAGCCAAGATTGGAGACTAGCGGGAGGTCCAGAGACCCAGTACTTC. This encodes CASSQDWRLAGGPETQYF.

This clonotype was picked up many times. The rearrangement links TRBV5-6 to TRBJ2-1; 8 bases map to TRBD2. Germline V gene sequence: CDR1 SGHDT, CDR2 YYEEEE. The CDR3 is made up of 13 amino acids. V trimming: 4 bases; J trimming: 5 bases; junction bases outside the gene matches: 2. The CDR3 sequence is CASSRGGNNEQFF. CDR3 DNA: TGTGCCAGCAGCCGGGGGGGCAACAATGAGCAGTTCTTC.

This chain joins TRBV14 and TRBJ1-1; D ambiguous. Looked up from germline, CDR1 is SGHDN and CDR2 is FVKESK. The CDR3 consists of 13 residues. The V end was cut by 0 bases, the J end by 8 bases, with 10 bases between. The CDR3, as DNA: TGTGCCAGCAGCCAAGATTGGGCAGCCGAAGCTTTCTTT. It yields the protein CASSQDWAAEAFF.

This clonotype has only a few counts. The chain is built from TRBV27 and TRBJ2-7; 9 positions match TRBD1. This CDR3 has 16 amino acids. Germline V gene data show CDR1 as MNHEY and CDR2 as SMNVEV (reference sequence). V gave up 6 bases and J gave up 2 bases; unmatched junction bases: 11. The CDR3: CASSKVLTGGTYEQYF. CDR3 sequence (DNA): TGTGCCAGCAGCAAAGTCTTGACAGGGGGTACCTACGAGCAGTACTTC.

There are many counts of this clonotype. Sequence at one end of the junction differs from germline and may be a read error. V is TRBV5-1 and J is TRBJ2-1; 10 nucleotides match TRBD2. The CDR3 has 15 residues. Germline values: CDR1 SGHRS, CDR2 YFSETQ. This CDR3 is CASSGGTSAYNEQFF. The DNA of the CDR3 is TGTGCCAGCAGCGGCGGGACTAGCGCTTACAATGAGCAGTTCTTC.